A selection of T cell receptor beta chains follows, all from one sample in a study of blood T cell repertoires in COVID-19. Sequencing was performed with immunoSEQ multiplex PCR; in TCRdb, only in-frame clones are kept and a portion is missing. The sample records 200,000 to 250,000 clones, 88% being singletons. The specimen sequenced was PBMCs or T cells enriched from blood (not recorded which). The receptor source for this set is a woman in her 50s with acute COVID-19. Both conserved end residues are part of each CDR3. A D gene is named only where the DNA matches it firmly. Clone size is shown for a subset of rows, as once, few, many or a class of expanded clone.

-,TRBV5-5,TRBJ2-7,TRBD1,TGTGCCAGCACCTTAGGGACAGGGCCCTACGAGCAGTACTTC,CASTLGTGPYEQYF
-,TRBV20-1,TRBJ1-4,TRBD1,TGCAGTGCTAGTAGGTCGACAGGGGATGAAAAACTGTTTTTT,CSASRSTGDEKLFF
-,TRBV29-1,TRBJ1-1,-,TGCAGCGTTGAGGGGGCAGGAAAGACGAACACTGAAGCTTTCTTT,CSVEGAGKTNTEAFF
-,TRBV28,TRBJ1-5,TRBD1,TGTGCCAGCAGTTTATTACAGACAGGGGGTCAGCCCCAGCATTTT,CASSLLQTGGQPQHF
-,TRBV30,TRBJ1-5,-,TGTGCCTGGAGTGTCTCCGGGGCAGGGGTTCAGCCCCAGCATTTT,CAWSVSGAGVQPQHF
-,TRBV28,TRBJ1-5,-,TGTGCCAGCAGTCGTAAACCGGGAGCCACCGGTAGCAATCAGCCCCAGCATTTT,CASSRKPGATGSNQPQHF
-,TRBV3-1/TRBV3-2,TRBJ2-5,TRBD1,TGTGCCAGCAGCCTCAGCGGACAGGGAGAGACCCAGTACTTC,CASSLSGQGETQYF
many,TRBV20-1,TRBJ1-1,-,TGCAGTGCTGAGGTGGTCAAAGCTTTCTTT,CSAEVVKAFF
-,TRBV18,TRBJ1-1,-,TGTGCCAGCTTCACCCAACCTCTGGGCACGTTTCGAGCTTTCTTT,CASFTQPLGTFRAFF
once,TRBV6-2/TRBV6-3,TRBJ1-2,TRBD1,TGTGCCAGCAGTTACGGGACAGGGTCTGGCTACACCTTC,CASSYGTGSGYTF
-,TRBV19,TRBJ2-3,-,TGTGCCAGTAGTCCCCCCGTACAGGCCCTTTCAGATACGCAGTATTTT,CASSPPVQALSDTQYF
-,TRBV16,TRBJ2-1,-,TGTGCCAGCAGCTTGAGGGCGGGATTACCAGCCAATGAGCAGTTCTTC,CASSLRAGLPANEQFF
few,TRBV4-2,TRBJ2-7,-,TGTGCCAGCAGCCAAGTTGTCCCGGGTCTTGTCTACGAGCAGTACTTC,CASSQVVPGLVYEQYF
medium-sized,TRBV2,TRBJ1-2,TRBD1,TGTGCCAGCAGTGGGCCGAAGTGGACACAGGGGGCCAATGGCTACACCTTC,CASSGPKWTQGANGYTF
-,TRBV7-9,TRBJ2-4,TRBD2,TGTGCCAGCAGCTTAATGGGACTAGCATCCATTCAGTACTTC,CASSLMGLASIQYF